These 4 T cell receptor beta chains were sequenced from one sample in a study of T-cell reconstitution after alpha-beta-depleted transplantation in children. As it was prepared, the TCRbeta library received unique molecular identifiers. TCRdb processed the PCR reads anew with MiXCR; each CDR3 protein has one entry. The data hold 600,000 or so distinct CDR3 sequences, with 20% to 25% observed a single time. Here the sequenced sample was PBMCs, mostly from graft donor cells, taken 360 days after TCRalphabeta/CD19-depleted stem cell transplant. These receptor sequences come from a boy younger than two who had a stem cell transplant for acute myeloid leukemia, so the T cells may come from the graft donor.

The sample holds many counts of this clonotype. The rearrangement joins TRBV12-3 or TRBV12-4 to TRBJ2-7; 7 bases are shared with TRBD2. The CDR3 has 13 amino acids. With 0 bases clipped from V and 4 bases from J, the junction kept 0 bases outside the gene matches. CDR3 DNA: TGTGCCAGCAGTTTAGCGCGGGGGTACGAGCAGTACTTC. Translated: CASSLARGYEQYF.

The chain employs TRBV6-2 or TRBV6-3 and TRBJ2-4; 9 positions agree with TRBD2. Germline-derived CDR1 and CDR2 are MNHEY and SVGEGT. V shed 2 bases, J shed 0 bases, and the junction held 8 bases outside the gene matches. The CDR3 is 18 residues long. CDR3 residues: CASSYGPGLASAKNIQYF. CDR3 nucleotide sequence: TGTGCCAGCAGTTACGGACCGGGACTAGCTTCAGCCAAAAACATTCAGTACTTC.

The gene calls are TRBV6-1 and TRBJ2-1, with D possibly TRBD1 on 6 matching bases. The V gene's germline CDR1 is MNHNS and CDR2 SASEGT. The CDR3 spans 14 residues. V was pared by 6 bases and J by 14 bases, with 23 bases between. CDR3 bases: TGTGCCAGCAGCCGCGGACAGTCCAATGAGGGGAAGTTCTTC. The encoded protein is CASSRGQSNEGKFF.

The chain couples TRBV5-5 to TRBJ2-3, with TRBD1 matching over 7 bases. Germline V lookup: CDR1 SGHKS, CDR2 YYEKEE (reference sequence). V was clipped by 4 bases and J by 5 bases; unmatched bases: 10. The CDR3 loop spans 15 amino acids. The CDR3 spells CASSLRGWWGDTQYF. For the CDR3, the DNA is TGTGCCAGCAGCCTCAGGGGGTGGTGGGGAGATACGCAGTATTTT.